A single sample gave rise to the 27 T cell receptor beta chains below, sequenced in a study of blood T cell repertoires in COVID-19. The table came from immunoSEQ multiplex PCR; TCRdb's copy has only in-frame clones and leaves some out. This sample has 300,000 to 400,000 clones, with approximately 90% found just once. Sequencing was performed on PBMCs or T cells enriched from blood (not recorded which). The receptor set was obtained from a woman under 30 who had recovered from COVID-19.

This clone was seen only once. This CDR3 is CASSLLPPAGPNTEAFF. CDR3 nucleotide sequence: TGTGCCAGCAGCTTATTGCCCCCGGCAGGCCCCAACACTGAAGCTTTCTTT. The V call is TRBV7-2, the J call TRBJ1-1; unclear D gene. Germline V lookup: CDR1 SGHTA, CDR2 FQGNSA. CDR3 length: 17 residues. With 2 bases removed from V and 2 bases from J, the gap between germline ends came to 18 bases.

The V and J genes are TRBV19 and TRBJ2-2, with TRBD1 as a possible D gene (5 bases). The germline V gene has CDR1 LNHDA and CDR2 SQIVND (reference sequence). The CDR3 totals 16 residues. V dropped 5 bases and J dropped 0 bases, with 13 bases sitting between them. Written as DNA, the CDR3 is TGTGCCAGTAGTTCGCAACAGGTTACGAACACCGGGGAGCTGTTTTTT. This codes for CASSSQQVTNTGELFF. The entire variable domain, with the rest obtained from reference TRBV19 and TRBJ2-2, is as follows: DGGITQSPKYLFRKEGQNVTLSCEQNLNHDAMYWYRQDPGQGLRLIYYSQIVNDFQKGDIAEGYSVSREKKESFPLTVTSAQKNPTAFYLCASSSQQVTNTGELFFGEGSRLTVL.

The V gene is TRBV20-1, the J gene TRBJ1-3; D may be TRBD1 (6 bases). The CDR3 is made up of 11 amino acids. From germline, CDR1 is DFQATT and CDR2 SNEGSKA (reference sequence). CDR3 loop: CGKDRGNTIYF. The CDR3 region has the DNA TGCGGCAAAGACAGGGGAAACACCATATATTTT.

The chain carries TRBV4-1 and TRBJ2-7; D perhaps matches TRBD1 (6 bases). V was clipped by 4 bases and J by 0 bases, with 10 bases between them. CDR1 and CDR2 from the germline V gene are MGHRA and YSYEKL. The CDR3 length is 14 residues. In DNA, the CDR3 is TGCGCCAGCAGCCTACGGGACACCTCCTACGAGCAGTACTTC. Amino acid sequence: CASSLRDTSYEQYF.

The CDR3 nucleotides read TGTGCCAGCAGTTTCTACAGGGGAAATGAAGCTTTCTTT. This sequence encodes CASSFYRGNEAFF. V is TRBV27 and J is TRBJ1-1; 7 nucleotides line up with TRBD1. V shed 3 bases, J shed 7 bases, and the junction held 5 bases outside the gene matches. The CDR3 spans 13 residues. CDR1 is MNHEY and CDR2 is SMNVEV in the germline V gene (reference sequence).

CDR3 bases: TGCGCCAGCAGCCAGTTGAGACAGGGGTATGAAAAACTGTTTTTT. It yields the protein CASSQLRQGYEKLFF. J is TRBJ1-4 and V is TRBV4-1; 8 bases are shared with TRBD1. The V gene's germline CDR1 is MGHRA and CDR2 YSYEKL. The ends lost 3 bases at V and 6 bases at J; junction bases unmatched: 6. The CDR3 has 15 amino acids.

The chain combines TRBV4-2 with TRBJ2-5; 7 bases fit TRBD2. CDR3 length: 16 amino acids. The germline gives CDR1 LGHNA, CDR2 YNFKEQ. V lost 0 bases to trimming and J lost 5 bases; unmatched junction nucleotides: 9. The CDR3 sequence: CASSQEFQRGPETQYF. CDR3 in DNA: TGTGCCAGCAGCCAAGAGTTCCAGCGGGGTCCTGAGACCCAGTACTTC.

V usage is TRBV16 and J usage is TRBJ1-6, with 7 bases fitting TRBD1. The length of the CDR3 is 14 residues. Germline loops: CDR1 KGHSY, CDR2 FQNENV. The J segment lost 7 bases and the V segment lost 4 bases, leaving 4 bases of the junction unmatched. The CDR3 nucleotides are TGTGCCAGCAGCCCGGGACAGAGCAATTCACCCCTCCACTTT. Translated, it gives CASSPGQSNSPLHF.

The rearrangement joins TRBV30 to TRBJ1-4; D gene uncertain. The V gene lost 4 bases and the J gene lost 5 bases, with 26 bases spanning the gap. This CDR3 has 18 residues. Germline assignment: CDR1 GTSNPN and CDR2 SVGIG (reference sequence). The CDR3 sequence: CAWMDSDEWQEENEKLFF. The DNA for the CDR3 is TGTGCCTGGATGGACTCGGACGAATGGCAGGAGGAAAATGAAAAACTGTTTTTT.

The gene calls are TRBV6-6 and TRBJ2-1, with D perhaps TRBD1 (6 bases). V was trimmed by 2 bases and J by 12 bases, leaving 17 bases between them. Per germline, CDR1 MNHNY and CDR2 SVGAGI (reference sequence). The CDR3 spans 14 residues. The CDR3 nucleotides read TGTGCCAGCAGTTACAAGGCAGAGCTAGGGGGGCAGTTCTTC. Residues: CASSYKAELGGQFF.

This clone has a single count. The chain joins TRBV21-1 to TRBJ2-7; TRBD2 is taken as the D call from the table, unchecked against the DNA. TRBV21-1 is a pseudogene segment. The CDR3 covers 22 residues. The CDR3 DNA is TGTGCCAGCAGCAAAGGCAGGACCTGGCCTGTCCTGAGTAGAGGGAATGCCTACGAGCAGTACTTC. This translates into CASSKGRTWPVLSRGNAYEQYF.

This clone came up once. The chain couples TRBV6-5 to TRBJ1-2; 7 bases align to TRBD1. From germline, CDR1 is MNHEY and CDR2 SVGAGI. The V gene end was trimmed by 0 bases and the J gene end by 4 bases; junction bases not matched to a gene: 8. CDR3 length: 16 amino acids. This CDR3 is CASSYSMAGGGYGYTF. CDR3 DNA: TGTGCCAGCAGTTACTCGATGGCAGGGGGAGGCTATGGCTACACCTTC.

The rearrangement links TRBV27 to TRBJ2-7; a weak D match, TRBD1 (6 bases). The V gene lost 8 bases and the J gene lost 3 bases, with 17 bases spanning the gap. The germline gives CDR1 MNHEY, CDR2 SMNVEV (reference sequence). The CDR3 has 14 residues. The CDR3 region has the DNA TGTGCCAGCGGATCACGGGACAAAGGCTACGAGCAGTACTTC. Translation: CASGSRDKGYEQYF.

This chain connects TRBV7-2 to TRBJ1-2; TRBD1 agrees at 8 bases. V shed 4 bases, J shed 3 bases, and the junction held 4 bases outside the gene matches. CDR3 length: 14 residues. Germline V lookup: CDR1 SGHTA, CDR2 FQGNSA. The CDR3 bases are TGTGCCAGCAGCTACGGACAGGGCCACTATGGCTACACCTTC. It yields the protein CASSYGQGHYGYTF.

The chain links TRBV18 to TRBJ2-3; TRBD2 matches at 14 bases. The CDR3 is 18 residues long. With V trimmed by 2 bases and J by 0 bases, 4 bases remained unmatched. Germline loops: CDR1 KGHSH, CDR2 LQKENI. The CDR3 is CASSPRLAGGPSTDTQYF. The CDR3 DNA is TGTGCCAGCTCACCAAGACTAGCGGGGGGGCCTAGCACAGATACGCAGTATTTT.

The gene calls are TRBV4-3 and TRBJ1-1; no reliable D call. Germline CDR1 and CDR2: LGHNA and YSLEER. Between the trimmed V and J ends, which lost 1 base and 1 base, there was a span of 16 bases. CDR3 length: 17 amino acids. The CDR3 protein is CASSQVRLGGQNTEAFF. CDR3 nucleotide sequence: TGCGCCAGCAGCCAAGTCCGTCTAGGAGGCCAGAACACTGAAGCTTTCTTT.

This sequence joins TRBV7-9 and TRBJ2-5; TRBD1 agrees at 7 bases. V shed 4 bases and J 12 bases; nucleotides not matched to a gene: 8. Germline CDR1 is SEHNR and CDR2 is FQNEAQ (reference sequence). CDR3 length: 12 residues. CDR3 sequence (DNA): TGTGCCAGCAGCTGGAAGATCGGGACAGAGTACTTC. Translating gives CASSWKIGTEYF.

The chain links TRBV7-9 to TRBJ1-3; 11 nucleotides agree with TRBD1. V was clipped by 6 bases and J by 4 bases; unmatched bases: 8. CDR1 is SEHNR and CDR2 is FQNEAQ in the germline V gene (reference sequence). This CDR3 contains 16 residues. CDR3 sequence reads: CASRNPDRGPGNTIYF. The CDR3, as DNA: TGTGCCAGCAGAAACCCGGACAGGGGGCCGGGAAACACCATATATTTT.

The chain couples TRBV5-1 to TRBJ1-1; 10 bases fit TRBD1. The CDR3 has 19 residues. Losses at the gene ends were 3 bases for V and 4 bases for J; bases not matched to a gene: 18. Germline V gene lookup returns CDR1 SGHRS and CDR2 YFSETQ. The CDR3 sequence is CASSSPKGQGTDRITEAFF. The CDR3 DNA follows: TGCGCCAGCAGCTCGCCCAAGGGACAGGGGACAGATCGGATCACTGAAGCTTTCTTT.

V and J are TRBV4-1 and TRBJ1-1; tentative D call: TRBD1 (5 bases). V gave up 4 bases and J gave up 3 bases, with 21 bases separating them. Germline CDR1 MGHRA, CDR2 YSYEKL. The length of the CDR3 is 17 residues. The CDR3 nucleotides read TGCGCCAGCAGCCCAGCGTCCCAGGGTTGGAGCTACACTGAAGCTTTCTTT. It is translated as CASSPASQGWSYTEAFF.

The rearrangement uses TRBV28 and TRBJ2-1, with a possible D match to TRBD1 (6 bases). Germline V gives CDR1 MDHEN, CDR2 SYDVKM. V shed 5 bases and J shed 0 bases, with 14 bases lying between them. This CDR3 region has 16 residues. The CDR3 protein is CASSITDRYSYNEQFF. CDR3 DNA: TGTGCCAGCAGTATTACCGACAGGTACTCCTACAATGAGCAGTTCTTC.

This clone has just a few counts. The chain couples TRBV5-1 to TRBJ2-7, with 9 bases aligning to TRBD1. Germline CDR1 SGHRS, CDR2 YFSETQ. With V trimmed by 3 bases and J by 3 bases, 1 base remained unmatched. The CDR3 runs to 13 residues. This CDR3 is CASSSGQGYEQYF. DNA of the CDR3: TGCGCCAGCAGCTCGGGACAGGGCTACGAGCAGTACTTC.

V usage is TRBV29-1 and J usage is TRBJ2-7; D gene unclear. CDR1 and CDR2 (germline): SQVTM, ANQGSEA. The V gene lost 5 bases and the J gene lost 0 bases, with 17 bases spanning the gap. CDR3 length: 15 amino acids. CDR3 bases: TGCAGCGTTCGTCCTAAAAACCCTTACTCCTACGAGCAGTACTTC. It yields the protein CSVRPKNPYSYEQYF.

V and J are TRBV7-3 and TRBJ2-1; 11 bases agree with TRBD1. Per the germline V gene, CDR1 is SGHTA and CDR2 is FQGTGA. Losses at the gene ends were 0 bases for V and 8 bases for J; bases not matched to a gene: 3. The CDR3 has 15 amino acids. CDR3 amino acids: CASSLTGTGGDEQFF. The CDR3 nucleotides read TGTGCCAGCAGCTTAACCGGGACAGGGGGAGATGAGCAGTTCTTC.

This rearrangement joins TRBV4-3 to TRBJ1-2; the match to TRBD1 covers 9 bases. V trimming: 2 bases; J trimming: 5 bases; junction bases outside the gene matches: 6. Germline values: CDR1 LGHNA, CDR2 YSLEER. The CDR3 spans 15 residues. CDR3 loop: CASSQNNRGLYGYTF. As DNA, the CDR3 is TGCGCCAGCAGCCAAAATAACAGGGGGCTTTATGGCTACACCTTC.

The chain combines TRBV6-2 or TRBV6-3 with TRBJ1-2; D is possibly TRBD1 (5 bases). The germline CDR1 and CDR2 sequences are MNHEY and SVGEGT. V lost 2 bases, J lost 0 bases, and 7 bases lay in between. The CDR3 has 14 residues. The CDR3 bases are TGTGCCAGCAGTTACCAGACAGCTAACTATGGCTACACCTTC. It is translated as CASSYQTANYGYTF.

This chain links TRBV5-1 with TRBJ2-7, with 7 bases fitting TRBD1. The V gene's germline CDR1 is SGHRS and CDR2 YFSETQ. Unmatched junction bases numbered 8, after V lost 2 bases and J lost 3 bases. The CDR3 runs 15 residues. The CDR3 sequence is CASSLDGTEHYEQYF. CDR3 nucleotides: TGCGCCAGCAGCTTAGACGGGACAGAGCACTACGAGCAGTACTTC.